This T cell receptor (beta chain) is from a study of cytotoxic CD8 clonotypes in ibrutinib-treated CLL. Study information: Partial responses totalled 24 and complete responses 2; after median approximately 64 months, roughly 14 remained remitted and approximately 12 progressed. Response samples were taken after a median about 12 months of treatment, range 6 to 36. When averaged across all of the samples, the counts came to 255,043 productive templates and tens of thousands of productive rearrangements. Study-level results: Contraction or stability on treatment was seen for public clonotypes, which were uncommon.

About this clone: Its antigen is unknown.

V shed 4 bases and J shed 0 bases, with 13 bases lying between them. Germline V gives CDR1 SGHNT, CDR2 YYREEE (reference sequence). This CDR3 region has 15 residues. The repertoire was sequenced with immunoSEQ multiplex PCR; TCRdb's copy has only in-frame clones and lacks some. The table has about 50,000 clones, 57% seen once. This clonotype originated in a human donor with chronic lymphocytic leukemia. The rearrangement uses TRBV5-4 and TRBJ1-1, with D unresolved. The specimen was PBMCs, collected after 24 months of ibrutinib treatment. Written as DNA, the CDR3 is TGTGCCAGCAGCCCAACACTAAGACTGAACACTGAAGCTTTCTTT. Its protein product is CASSPTLRLNTEAFF.